One and the same sample provided the 32 T cell receptor beta chains below, sequenced in a study of T cells in Graves' hyperthyroidism and ophthalmopathy. Amplified regions were TCR beta CDR3 sequences from RNA transcripts. Initially, a first-round RT-PCR of the TCR CDR3 employed the HTBI primer set. TCRdb called the multiplex PCR reads again in MiXCR, with one record for every CDR3 protein. The table has roughly 420,000 distinct CDR3 sequences, around a sixth seen once. The sequenced sample consisted of blood. The receptors shown here come from a young woman with Graves' hyperthyroidism.

This clonotype was observed at least ten times. The gene calls are TRBV7-3 and TRBJ2-5; TRBD2 agrees at 10 bases. The ends lost 2 bases at V and 5 bases at J; junction bases unmatched: 5. This CDR3 is built from 15 residues. Per the germline V gene, CDR1 is SGHTA and CDR2 is FQGTGA. CDR3 residues: CASSLSSGSGETQYF. As DNA, the CDR3 is TGTGCCAGCAGCTTATCTAGCGGGAGCGGGGAGACCCAGTACTTC.

The V and J genes are TRBV5-1 and TRBJ2-1, with 11 bases fitting TRBD2. J lost 4 bases, V lost 0 bases, and 6 bases had no gene match. The CDR3 runs 17 residues. Germline lookup yields CDR1 SGHRS and CDR2 YFSETQ. In DNA, the CDR3 is TGCGCCAGCAGCTTGGTTCCTAGCGGGAGGTTGTACAATGAGCAGTTCTTC. Its translation: CASSLVPSGRLYNEQFF.

This clonotype was seen many times. The rearrangement uses TRBV28 and TRBJ1-3, with unresolved D. This CDR3 is 19 amino acids long. V was shortened by 0 bases and J by 0 bases, with 18 bases between the two germline ends. Germline V gene data show CDR1 as MDHEN and CDR2 as SYDVKM. CDR3 bases: TGTGCCAGCAGTTTATGGTCGATTATCGGGGAGGTCTCTGGAAACACCATATATTTT. Amino acids: CASSLWSIIGEVSGNTIYF.

In its sample, this clonotype was seen a few times. The rearrangement uses TRBV12-3 or TRBV12-4 and TRBJ2-7; D may correspond to TRBD1 or TRBD2 (6 bases each). The CDR3 covers 13 residues. V lost 9 bases to trimming and J lost 4 bases, with 16 bases between them. The CDR3 reads CASGGRGTYEQYF. DNA of the CDR3: TGTGCCAGTGGAGGTAGGGGGACTTACGAGCAGTACTTC.

The genes are TRBV20-1 and TRBJ2-5; D ambiguous. This CDR3 region has 13 residues. The V end was cut by 5 bases, the J end by 1 base, with 11 bases between. Per the germline V gene, CDR1 is DFQATT and CDR2 is SNEGSKA (reference sequence). The CDR3 region is CSARRPTQETQYF. The DNA of the CDR3 is TGCAGTGCTCGTCGCCCAACCCAAGAGACCCAGTACTTC.

This clonotype appeared many times. The gene calls are TRBV2 and TRBJ2-2; the D gene is possibly TRBD2 (6 bases). Per the germline V gene, CDR1 is SNHLY and CDR2 is FYNNEI. CDR3 length: 14 amino acids. Trimming removed 7 bases at V and 4 bases at J, with 13 bases between. The CDR3 sequence: CASIVAGSTGELFF. The CDR3 region has the DNA TGTGCCAGCATTGTTGCGGGAAGCACCGGGGAGCTGTTTTTT.

The chain is built from TRBV6-9 and TRBJ1-2; weak D call: TRBD1 (6 bases). The CDR3 runs to 15 residues. Germline loops: CDR1 MNHGY, CDR2 SVAAGI. V was clipped by 6 bases and J by 4 bases, with 18 bases between them. CDR3 sequence: CASRYRERGRYGYTF. In DNA, the CDR3 is TGTGCCAGCAGATACAGGGAGAGGGGTCGCTATGGCTACACCTTC.

In this sample, this clonotype turned up a few times. The chain joins TRBV2 to TRBJ1-3; perhaps TRBD1 as D (5 bases). Germline V CDR1 and CDR2: SNHLY, FYNNEI. V lost 3 bases and J 4 bases, leaving 10 bases between the germline ends. The CDR3 totals 14 residues. This chain's CDR3 is CASSENRLGNTIYF. CDR3 DNA sequence: TGTGCCAGCAGTGAGAACAGGCTCGGAAACACCATATATTTT.

The table lists this clonotype with many counts. V and J are TRBV27 and TRBJ1-4; D call uncertain. The CDR3 has 12 residues. Germline V gene lookup returns CDR1 MNHEY and CDR2 SMNVEV (reference sequence). Trimming took 1 base from V and 8 from J, leaving 5 bases between them. The CDR3 nucleotides are TGTGCCAGCAGTTTATTGGGGGAAAAACTGTTTTTT. It specifies CASSLLGEKLFF.

This clonotype was recorded at least ten times. The chain joins TRBV20-1 to TRBJ2-2, with D perhaps matching TRBD1 or TRBD2 (5 bases each). This CDR3 has 16 amino acids. V was trimmed by 6 bases and J by 0 bases, leaving 17 bases between them. The V gene's germline CDR1 is DFQATT and CDR2 SNEGSKA (reference sequence). The CDR3 DNA reads TGCAGTGCCAGGGCCGGGACGCCCGCGAACACCGGGGAGCTGTTTTTT. Translated: CSARAGTPANTGELFF.

There are many counts of this clonotype. This chain links TRBV20-1 with TRBJ2-3; 9 positions agree with TRBD2. This CDR3 is built from 17 residues. CDR1 DFQATT and CDR2 SNEGSKA come from the germline V gene (reference sequence). With 0 bases clipped from V and 2 bases from J, the junction kept 9 bases outside the gene matches. In DNA form, the CDR3 reads TGCAGTGCTAGAGATTGGGCTAGCGGGGCGGACACAGATACGCAGTATTTT. This sequence encodes CSARDWASGADTDTQYF.

A single count supports this clonotype. A much bigger clone sits one base away, suggesting this may be a read error. V gene TRBV7-2 combines with J gene TRBJ1-1; D ambiguous. This CDR3 contains 15 residues. Trimming removed 3 bases from V and 6 bases from J, with 17 bases in between. The germline gives CDR1 SGHTA, CDR2 FQGNSA. CDR3 sequence (DNA): TGTGCCAGCAGCTTGTCAGGAACTGGGTACGCTGAAGCTTTCTTT. The encoded protein is CASSLSGTGYAEAFF.

This clonotype was seen many times. V is TRBV11-2 and J is TRBJ2-3; D is undetermined. The V gene's germline CDR1 is SGHAT and CDR2 FQNNGV. This CDR3 has 14 residues. Trimming pared 2 bases from V and 5 bases from J, leaving 11 bases between. The CDR3 loop reads CASSLRQDVDTQYF. For the CDR3, the DNA is TGTGCCAGCAGCTTAAGGCAGGACGTAGATACGCAGTATTTT. Looking up the rest from reference TRBV11-2 and TRBJ2-3 gives the full variable domain: EAGVAQSPRYKIIEKRQSVAFWCNPISGHATLYWYQQILGQGPKLLIQFQNNGVVDDSQLPKDRFSAERLKGVDSTLKIQPAKLEDSAVYLCASSLRQDVDTQYFGPGTRLTVL.

There are a few counts of this clonotype. The chain joins TRBV12-3 or TRBV12-4 to TRBJ2-5; D not resolved. The CDR3 has 12 residues. V lost 8 bases to trimming and J lost 6 bases, with 13 bases between them. In nucleotides, the CDR3 is TGTGCCAGCGGGCCCAGAGGAAAGACCCAGTACTTC. Its translation: CASGPRGKTQYF.

The chain links TRBV4-1 to TRBJ2-3; 9 bases fit TRBD2. Germline V CDR1 and CDR2: MGHRA, YSYEKL. This CDR3 has 18 residues. V shed 0 bases, J shed 2 bases, and the junction held 9 bases outside the gene matches. CDR3 loop: CASSQDRVSGSHTDTQYF. As DNA, the CDR3 is TGCGCCAGCAGCCAAGATAGGGTTAGCGGGAGTCACACAGATACGCAGTATTTT.

V gene TRBV7-2 combines with J gene TRBJ2-2; a weak D match, TRBD1 (5 bases). CDR3 size: 16 residues. Germline V CDR1 and CDR2: SGHTA, FQGNSA. V dropped 5 bases and J dropped 4 bases, with 17 bases sitting between them. Here the CDR3 DNA reads TGTGCCAGCAGCCCCACCTGGGGCCGTCTCACCGGGGAGCTGTTTTTT. Protein product: CASSPTWGRLTGELFF.

This clonotype was seen a single time. An end of the junction differs from the germline gene, which may be a read error. The chain has TRBV5-4 and TRBJ2-1, with 7 positions matching TRBD2. The CDR3 covers 15 residues. Germline assignment: CDR1 SGHNT and CDR2 YYREEE (reference sequence). The CDR3 loop is CASCYRDYTYNEQFF. The CDR3 DNA is TGCGCCAGCTGCTACCGGGACTACACCTACAATGAGCAGTTCTTC.

This clonotype has a count of ten or more. The rearrangement uses TRBV28 and TRBJ2-7; D gene unclear. V was cut by 3 bases and J by 6 bases, with 12 bases left in between. CDR1 and CDR2 (germline): MDHEN, SYDVKM. The CDR3 runs to 13 residues. The CDR3 spells CASSFAGKGEQYF. The CDR3 bases are TGTGCCAGCAGTTTTGCAGGAAAGGGCGAGCAGTACTTC.

To note about this clonotype: This may arise from a read error, as a much more abundant clone is one base away. The chain joins TRBV7-3 to TRBJ2-7, with D perhaps TRBD2 (5 bases). Germline CDR1 and CDR2: SGHTA and FQGTGA. There are 13 residues in the CDR3. Trimming left V 8 bases short and J 5 bases short, with 16 bases between. The chain's CDR3 is CASGLGEGHEQYF. For the CDR3, the DNA is TGTGCCAGCGGGTTAGGTGAGGGCCACGAGCAGTACTTC.

This clonotype was counted at least ten times. The J gene is TRBJ2-1, the V gene TRBV12-3 or TRBV12-4, with 8 positions matching TRBD2. Trimming took 3 bases from V and 8 from J; bases not matched to a gene: 9. The CDR3 extends over 15 amino acids. The chain's CDR3 is CASSFGAGGGDEQFF. The CDR3 bases are TGTGCCAGCAGTTTCGGGGCGGGAGGTGGGGATGAGCAGTTCTTC.

A word on this clonotype: A much larger clonotype is one base distant, so this may be a read error. The rearrangement joins TRBV29-1 to TRBJ1-1; D is unclear. The length of the CDR3 is 13 residues. Germline V CDR1 and CDR2: SQVTM, ANQGSEA. The V end lost 4 bases, the J end lost 4 bases, and 13 bases lay between the germline ends. For the CDR3, the DNA is TGCAGCGTTGGGGCAGGTTTGAGCACTGAAGCTTTCTTT. Its translation is CSVGAGLSTEAFF.

This clonotype has at least ten counts. V is TRBV28 and J is TRBJ2-1; TRBD2 agrees at 8 bases. CDR1 and CDR2 (germline): MDHEN, SYDVKM. This CDR3 is built from 15 residues. The V and J ends lost 4 bases and 6 bases, in that order; junction bases with no gene match: 8. The CDR3 bases are TGTGCCAGCAGTTCCTCAGCGGGAGAGGCCAATGAGCAGTTCTTC. It translates to CASSSSAGEANEQFF.

This clonotype was observed a few times. The chain has TRBV4-1 and TRBJ2-7; 13 bases align to TRBD2. The junction had 12 bases not matched to a gene; V was cut back by 3 bases and J by 7 bases. Germline values: CDR1 MGHRA, CDR2 YSYEKL. The CDR3 sequence is 17 residues long. The CDR3 loop is CASSQAMTGLAGWEQYF. DNA of the CDR3: TGCGCCAGCAGCCAGGCGATGACGGGACTAGCGGGGTGGGAGCAGTACTTC.

The chain links TRBV3-1 to TRBJ2-2; no definite D call. The CDR3 runs 17 residues. The germline CDR1 and CDR2 sequences are LGHDT and YNNKEL (reference sequence). Trimming stripped 3 bases from V and 4 bases from J, with 18 bases between. CDR3: CASSHPTSLMSTGELFF. The DNA for the CDR3 is TGTGCCAGCAGCCACCCTACCTCTCTTATGAGCACCGGGGAGCTGTTTTTT.

This clonotype was recorded a few times. The rearrangement uses TRBV20-1 and TRBJ2-2, with D possibly being TRBD1 or TRBD2 (5 bases each). The CDR3 is 12 residues long. V was cut by 6 bases and J by 3 bases, with 8 bases left in between. From germline, CDR1 is DFQATT and CDR2 SNEGSKA (reference sequence). The CDR3 DNA reads TGCAGTGCCGGGACCCACACCGGGGAGCTGTTTTTT. Protein product: CSAGTHTGELFF.

This clonotype was seen ten or more times. The rearrangement joins TRBV12-3 or TRBV12-4 to TRBJ2-2; D gene unclear. This CDR3 region has 14 residues. The ends were cut back, 6 bases at V and 1 base at J, with 9 bases in the middle. CDR3 coding DNA: TGTGCCAGCAGCCACACCTGGAACACCGGGGAGCTGTTTTTT. Translated, it gives CASSHTWNTGELFF.

The table lists this clonotype with many counts. V and J are TRBV3-1 and TRBJ2-1; 10 bases agree with TRBD2. From germline, CDR1 is LGHDT and CDR2 YNNKEL (reference sequence). J was trimmed by 0 bases and V by 3 bases; bases with no gene match: 2. The CDR3 has 16 residues. CDR3 sequence: CASSQRTSGSYNEQFF. The CDR3 DNA reads TGTGCCAGCAGCCAGCGGACTAGCGGCTCCTACAATGAGCAGTTCTTC.

This clonotype was detected ten times or more. The chain employs TRBV27 and TRBJ1-2; maybe TRBD1 (6 bases). The CDR3 extends over 14 amino acids. Trimming removed 5 bases from V and 8 bases from J, with 18 bases in between. Germline V gene sequence: CDR1 MNHEY, CDR2 SMNVEV (reference sequence). The CDR3 DNA reads TGTGCCAGCAGTACACAACAGGGTTTGAAAGGCTACACCTTC. It is translated as CASSTQQGLKGYTF.

The V and J genes are TRBV11-2 and TRBJ2-1; D may be TRBD2 (6 bases). The germline V and J ends were trimmed by 2 bases and 2 bases, with 10 bases remaining between them. Germline values: CDR1 SGHAT, CDR2 FQNNGV. The CDR3 consists of 15 residues. The CDR3 protein is CASSLRLEAYNEQFF. CDR3 DNA: TGTGCCAGCAGCTTAAGACTAGAAGCCTACAATGAGCAGTTCTTC.

This clonotype was observed many times. The J gene is TRBJ2-1, the V gene TRBV2, with 13 bases identical to TRBD2. Germline CDR1 and CDR2: SNHLY and FYNNEI. J gave up 0 bases and V 6 bases, and 11 bases lay outside the gene matches. CDR3 size: 19 residues. CDR3 in amino acids: CASSPRLAGGYSSYNEQFF. Written as DNA, the CDR3 is TGTGCCAGCAGCCCTAGACTAGCGGGGGGATATAGCTCCTACAATGAGCAGTTCTTC.

This clonotype was detected many times. This rearrangement joins TRBV28 to TRBJ1-2; maybe TRBD1 (5 bases). CDR1 and CDR2 (germline): MDHEN, SYDVKM. V lost 4 bases and J lost 4, with 7 bases in between. The CDR3 totals 12 residues. The CDR3 coding sequence is TGTGCCAGCAGTTCCGACAGCTATGGCTACACCTTC. It specifies CASSSDSYGYTF.

This clonotype was seen more than once but under ten times. This chain uses TRBV7-8 with TRBJ1-5; the D is unclear. V lost 0 bases to trimming and J lost 0 bases, with 15 bases between them. The CDR3 sequence is 18 residues long. The germline gives CDR1 SGHVS, CDR2 FQNEAQ. In nucleotides, the CDR3 is TGTGCCAGCAGCTTAGCATTATCGGGGAGGAATAGCAATCAGCCCCAGCATTTT. Its translation is CASSLALSGRNSNQPQHF. Based on the CDR3 plus reference TRBV7-8 and TRBJ1-5, the full variable domain is GAGVSQSPRYKVAKRGQDVALRCDPISGHVSLFWYQQALGQGPEFLTYFQNEAQLDKSGLPSDRFFAERPEGSVSTLKIQRTQQEDSAVYLCASSLALSGRNSNQPQHFGDGTRLSIL.